This T cell receptor (beta chain) was found in a study of T cell repertoires in cytomegalovirus infection. For the study at large: Indications came from public TCR beta signatures; they pointed to CMV infection and to a matching HLA type.

The germline V and J ends were trimmed by 5 bases and 0 bases, with 14 bases remaining between them. The CDR3 covers 15 residues. From germline, CDR1 is SGHTA and CDR2 FQGNSA. Study-wide findings and caveats: Cumulated frequencies of public TCR beta families served to identify carriers of CMV plus the relevant HLA. HLA-C-restricted CMV-specific TCR beta clonotypes were dominant in the ex vivo response.

TCRdb processed the reads anew with MiXCR; each CDR3 protein has one entry. The data contain 200,000 to 300,000 distinct CDR3 sequences, roughly 12% of them singletons. This clonotype has at least ten counts. Antigen: not known. Sequencing input: PBMCs. The receptor comes from a human donor in good health (CMV status not recorded). Some clones in this sample may be carry-over from other donors' samples. V gene TRBV7-2 combines with J gene TRBJ2-7; D is unresolved. CDR3 amino acids: CASSTGHMNSYEQYF. CDR3 sequence (DNA): TGTGCCAGCAGCACGGGTCATATGAACTCCTACGAGCAGTACTTC.